This T cell receptor beta chain stems from a study of Ad26.COV2.S vaccination and SARS-CoV-2 variants. This clone was detected only a few times. What it binds is unknown. The method was immunoSEQ multiplex PCR; TCRdb's version includes in-frame clones alone and lacks a portion of them. The sample shows over 130,000 clones, more than 80% of them seen only once. The CDR3 totals 14 residues. Germline V CDR1 and CDR2: GTSNPN, SVGIG (reference sequence). V lost 4 bases and J lost 1, with 11 bases in between. Findings and limits, study-wide: Assessments of TCR breadth and depth may have underestimated the total T cell responses. In vaccinated individuals, spike-specific CD8+ and CD4+ T cell responses reportedly displayed substantial breadth. Vaccinated and placebo-treated recipients had similar non-spike TCR breadth. Vaccinated individuals (as opposed to placebo recipients) had higher spike-specific TCR breadth.

The rearrangement links TRBV30 to TRBJ1-5; maybe TRBD1 (6 bases). This TCR was sampled from a human donor who had recovered from COVID-19. This specimen was peripheral blood, taken after recovery from COVID-19. The CDR3 here is CAWNREFSNQPQHF. The CDR3 region has the DNA TGTGCCTGGAACAGGGAGTTCAGCAATCAGCCCCAGCATTTT. Supplemented by reference TRBV30 and TRBJ1-5, the full variable domain reads SQTIHQWPATLVQPVGSPLSLECTVEGTSNPNLYWYRQAAGRGLQLLFYSVGIGQISSEVPQNLSASRPQDRQFILSSKKLLLSDSGFYLCAWNREFSNQPQHFGDGTRLSIL.